The clone carrying this T cell receptor (beta chain) came up once. Sequencing was performed with immunoSEQ multiplex PCR; in TCRdb, only in-frame clones are kept and a portion is missing. The table lists about 77,000 clones, about 93% of them singletons. Looked up from germline, CDR1 is MDHEN and CDR2 is SYDVKM. With V trimmed by 6 bases and J by 5 bases, 1 base remained unmatched. CDR3 size: 13 residues. This sample is part of a study of T cell changes during pregnancy in multiple sclerosis. The sequenced sample was peripheral blood, obtained after pregnancy. This TCR was sampled from a female donor in good health, enrolled as a control in a pregnancy study. The rearrangement joins TRBV28 to TRBJ2-5; 12 bases map to TRBD2. The CDR3 DNA sequence: TGTGCCAGCAGGGGGACTAGCGGGGAGACCCAGTACTTC. It codes for CASRGTSGETQYF.